Sequencing of this T cell receptor beta chain was carried out in a study of regulatory T cells in long-lasting Graves disease (dated by TCRdb to the early 2020s). In the study overall: To count as having persistent Graves' disease, a patient had to have received antithyroid drug treatment for over 5 years with TSH receptor autoantibodies remaining persistently positive. The study was conducted in China and was registered as a clinical trial. Patients with persistent Graves' disease were compared with patients with newly diagnosed Graves' disease using TCR sequencing and RNA sequencing of peripheral blood. Persistent Graves' disease patients in the clinical cohort had taken antithyroid drugs for roughly ten years on average. A total of 33 samples were covered by TCR sequencing, comprising approximately 13 persistent and around 20 newly diagnosed Graves' disease patients.

The library came from multiplex PCR. TCRdb names Illumina HiSeq 4000 as the instrument used. CDR3 regions were amplified by Arm-PCR with iRepertoire HTBI primers to construct TCR beta libraries. Before sequencing, the PCR products went through gel purification. Regarding the original processing steps: Across samples, fewer than 70 TRBV and approximately 15 TRBJ segments were identified and used for gene usage analysis of CDR3 amino acid clonotypes. Filtered high-quality paired reads were merged into contigs using COPE and FqMerger. Contigs were aligned with BLAST to IMGT TRBV, TRBD and TRBJ reference genes, and CDR3 was defined per IMGT. Highly expanded clones were defined as clonotypes with a frequency above 0.1%. Repertoire diversity was measured by Shannon entropy, and V-J evenness by the Gini coefficient. A clonotype found in more than one individual was treated as public. In TCRdb, the public reads were trimmed at Q25 with fastp and aligned with MiXCR, with productive beta chains retained. Rows matching on CDR3 protein sequence are summarized as one entry with the most common DNA and genes. V and J calls and clone size were set by TCRdb, not the authors. This sample has 400,000 to 500,000 distinct CDR3 sequences in its table, and 20% to 25% of those were observed once. The ten most abundant clones make up around 14% of the sample.

Beyond this particular receptor, the publication reports: Only the TCR beta chain was sequenced and analyzed. Compared with newly diagnosed patients, patients with persistent Graves' disease had lower TCR Shannon entropy and fewer highly expanded clones, which suggests clonal expansion. The study examined only peripheral blood because the primary lesion, thyroid tissue, could not be accessed. TRBV28, TRBJ1-2 and TRBJ2-5 were preferentially used in persistent disease, while TRBV20-1 and TRBJ2-1 were favored in newly diagnosed disease. The small sample size was acknowledged by the authors as a limitation that may reduce accuracy. A larger number of public clonotypes was shared among persistent patients (about 2,700) than among newly diagnosed patients (around 870).

Concerning this clonotype: Its antigen is unknown. Per-nucleotide qualities are absent, and no much larger clonotype sits a single base away.

In light of the paper, this sample's time point label describes: persistent/refractory GD, antithyroid drugs over 5 years with positive TRAb. For both TCR sequencing and RNA sequencing, RNA was extracted from PBMCs in TRIzol. The diagnosis of Graves' disease followed American Thyroid Association guidelines. Patients for the study were recruited at an endocrinology department in Xi'an, China. Each patient gave 7.5 to 10 milliliters of peripheral blood, collected in an EDTA anticoagulant tube. PBMCs were isolated by Ficoll Paque Plus density gradient separation without further T cell sorting. An Agilent 2100 Bioanalyzer and agarose gel were used to assess RNA quality, and a NanoDrop 2000 was used to measure RNA concentration. The CDR3 contains 13 residues, cysteine and phenylalanine counted. Only the CDR3 region is kept as DNA, spanning 39 bases read in frame from base 1. CDR1 MNHEY and CDR2 SVGEGT were looked up in the germline V gene. V is reduced by 0 bases and J by 8 bases, leaving a spacing of 7 bases between them.

This clonotype originated in a female donor with Graves disease. This specimen consisted of peripheral blood mononuclear cells (PBMCs), obtained when the disease was refractory, from a patient treated with antithyroid drugs. Here the chain combines TRBV6-2 or TRBV6-3 and TRBJ1-4; the D gene remains uncertain. The CDR3 reads as follows: CASSYSQVEKLFF. The base sequence is TGTGCCAGCAGTTACTCACAAGTCGAAAAACTGTTTTTT.